A single sample gave rise to the 24 T cell receptor beta chains below, sequenced in a study of spatial heterogeneity in lung cancer. Findings and caveats of the study: One measure, the expanded intratumoral alpha and beta TCR count, tracked tumor mutation counts.

Via MiXCR, TCRdb re-called the 5' RACE reads, giving one row per CDR3 protein. In the table there are around 4,400 distinct CDR3 sequences, 6% to 7.5% of which are singletons. Time point of the sample: sample taken at primary tumor resection. These TCRs' antigens remain unknown. The sequencing here drew on lung tumor tissue, taken at surgery. The receptors were gathered from a male donor with early-stage non-small cell lung cancer.

This clonotype occurred many times. In DNA, the CDR3 is TGTGCCAGCAGTCCGCGGACAGGATATGGCTACACCTTC. Residues: CASSPRTGYGYTF. The chain combines TRBV27 with TRBJ1-2; 7 positions agree with TRBD1. This CDR3 is built from 13 residues. V trimming: 5 bases; J trimming: 5 bases; junction bases outside the gene matches: 5. CDR1 MNHEY and CDR2 SMNVEV come from the germline V gene (reference sequence).

This clonotype was detected many times. The chain employs TRBV7-2 and TRBJ1-4; D unresolved. Germline CDR1 SGHTA, CDR2 FQGNSA. V was pared by 2 bases and J by 4 bases, with 14 bases between. The CDR3 contains 16 residues. The CDR3 reads CASSLMGSTFNEKLFF. In DNA form, the CDR3 reads TGTGCCAGCAGCTTAATGGGGAGCACTTTTAATGAAAAACTGTTTTTT.

This clonotype has a single count. This chain joins TRBV21-1 and TRBJ1-6; the D segment call TRBD1 is taken from the table without a DNA check. TRBV21-1 corresponds to a pseudogene. The CDR3 sequence is 17 residues long. The CDR3 DNA reads TGTGCCAGCAGCAAAGGCAGGGGGAGCTCCTATAATTCACCCCTCCACTTT. Translation gives CASSKGRGSSYNSPLHF.

This clonotype is large by share. V usage is TRBV6-2 or TRBV6-3 and J usage is TRBJ2-5; 10 nucleotides agree with TRBD2. J lost 5 bases, V lost 6 bases, and 3 bases had no gene match. Per the germline V gene, CDR1 is MNHEY and CDR2 is SVGEGT. CDR3 length equals 13 residues. The CDR3 protein is CASRTSGSETQYF. The CDR3 region has the DNA TGTGCCAGCAGGACTAGCGGGTCTGAGACCCAGTACTTC.

This clonotype showed up many times. The chain carries TRBV9 and TRBJ2-1; D not resolved. V dropped 3 bases and J dropped 7 bases, with 8 bases sitting between them. CDR1 SGDLS and CDR2 YYNGEE come from the germline V gene. This CDR3 region has 12 residues. The CDR3 nucleotides read TGTGCCAGCAGCGCCCTAGGAAATGAGCAGTTCTTC. Residues: CASSALGNEQFF. Variable domain in full (rest from reference TRBV9 and TRBJ2-1): DSGVTQTPKHLITATGQRVTLRCSPRSGDLSVYWYQQSLDQGLQFLIQYYNGEERAKGNILERFSAQQFPDLHSELNLSSLELGDSALYFCASSALGNEQFFGPGTRLTVL.

This clonotype was detected many times. The chain carries TRBV28 and TRBJ2-1, with D possibly TRBD1 on 7 matching bases. The CDR3 sequence is 15 residues long. With 6 bases removed from V and 0 bases from J, the gap between germline ends came to 12 bases. Germline V CDR1 and CDR2: MDHEN, SYDVKM. The CDR3 is CASRPGGGSYNEQFF. DNA for the CDR3: TGTGCCAGCAGGCCAGGGGGAGGCTCCTACAATGAGCAGTTCTTC.

This clonotype counts as medium-sized. The chain uses TRBV12-3 or TRBV12-4 and TRBJ2-6; D is uncertain. V was trimmed by 8 bases and J by 4 bases, leaving 12 bases between them. This CDR3 has 14 amino acids. The CDR3 region is CASGRPGGANVLTF. The CDR3 DNA follows: TGTGCCAGCGGAAGGCCTGGCGGGGCCAACGTCCTGACTTTC.

This clonotype is labeled large (0.1 to 1%). This chain uses TRBV7-3 with TRBJ2-3; possibly TRBD1 for D (6 bases). CDR3 size: 13 residues. Trimming left V 5 bases short and J 8 bases short, with 14 bases between. In germline, CDR1 is SGHTA, CDR2 FQGTGA. Here the CDR3 DNA reads TGTGCCAGCAGCCCACCTGGGGGCCTTACGCAGTATTTT. It codes for CASSPPGGLTQYF.

Many counts were recorded for this clonotype. The gene calls are TRBV2 and TRBJ2-7; TRBD1 aligns across 7 bases. J was trimmed by 1 base and V by 3 bases; bases with no gene match: 3. CDR1 and CDR2 (germline): SNHLY, FYNNEI. The CDR3 has 14 amino acids. The CDR3 protein is CASSDLGQSYEQYF. The CDR3 DNA sequence: TGTGCCAGCAGTGATTTGGGACAGTCCTACGAGCAGTACTTC.

Sample share makes this clonotype hyperexpanded. CDR3 sequence: CASSPRGDSYEQYF. CDR3 coding DNA: TGTGCCAGCTCACCTAGGGGGGACTCCTACGAGCAGTACTTC. The rearrangement joins TRBV18 to TRBJ2-7, with D perhaps being TRBD1 or TRBD2 (6 bases each). Per germline, CDR1 KGHSH and CDR2 LQKENI. The CDR3 spans 14 residues. Trimming took 3 bases from V and 0 from J, leaving 9 bases between them.

This clonotype was seen at least ten times. The chain joins TRBV7-7 to TRBJ2-5, with 7 bases lining up with TRBD1. CDR1 is SSHAT, CDR2 FNYEAQ, per germline (reference sequence). Trimming removed 4 bases from V and 2 bases from J; junction bases left unmatched: 4. This CDR3 spans 14 amino acids. CDR3 DNA sequence: TGTGCCAGCAGCTCGGGACAGAAGCAAGAGACCCAGTACTTC. Encoded protein: CASSSGQKQETQYF.

This clonotype was observed at least ten times. V and J are TRBV7-9 and TRBJ2-2, with 8 bases matching TRBD1. The CDR3 has 16 residues. V trimming: 5 bases; J trimming: 2 bases; junction bases outside the gene matches: 7. Germline V gives CDR1 SEHNR, CDR2 FQNEAQ (reference sequence). CDR3 bases: TGTGCCAGCAGCCTCCGGACAGGGTCAAACACCGGGGAGCTGTTTTTT. Its translation: CASSLRTGSNTGELFF.

This clonotype was counted many times. This rearrangement joins TRBV20-1 to TRBJ2-1; unclear D gene. The CDR3 covers 13 residues. CDR1 and CDR2 from the germline V gene are DFQATT and SNEGSKA (reference sequence). With 2 bases removed from V and 6 bases from J, the gap between germline ends came to 11 bases. CDR3 sequence: CSARISGFNEQFF. The CDR3 DNA sequence: TGCAGTGCTAGAATCAGTGGGTTCAATGAGCAGTTCTTC.

In its sample, this clonotype ranks as medium-sized. The chain combines TRBV6-6 with TRBJ1-5, with TRBD1 as a possible D gene (5 bases). With 7 bases removed from V and 7 bases from J, the gap between germline ends came to 20 bases. The germline V gene encodes CDR1 MNHNY and CDR2 SVGAGI (reference sequence). CDR3 length: 15 residues. CDR3 sequence (DNA): TGTGCCAGCACCAAAGGGGAGGGATCCGGACAGCCCCAGCATTTT. This translates into CASTKGEGSGQPQHF.

This clonotype was seen repeatedly, ten times or more. The rearrangement joins TRBV7-3 to TRBJ2-7; TRBD1 matches at 7 bases. CDR3 length equals 14 residues. Germline CDR1 and CDR2: SGHTA and FQGTGA. The ends lost 3 bases at V and 6 bases at J; junction bases unmatched: 8. Here the CDR3 DNA reads TGTGCCAGCAGCTTCTCCGGGACAGAGTCCGAGCAGTACTTC. Translated: CASSFSGTESEQYF.

The J gene is TRBJ2-3, the V gene TRBV20-1; a possible D gene is TRBD2 (7 bases). Trimming took 5 bases from V and 0 from J, leaving 15 bases between them. The V gene's germline CDR1 is DFQATT and CDR2 SNEGSKA (reference sequence). This CDR3 has 15 residues. CDR3 bases: TGCAGTGCTTCCCGGGGGGCGGGGAGCACAGATACGCAGTATTTT. It specifies CSASRGAGSTDTQYF.

Many counts were recorded for this clonotype. The V and J genes are TRBV6-6 and TRBJ1-6; possibly TRBD1 for D (5 bases). Germline V gene data show CDR1 as MNHNY and CDR2 as SVGAGI (reference sequence). The CDR3 runs 15 residues. V was clipped by 5 bases and J by 9 bases, with 17 bases between them. The CDR3: CASSPDSPGSSPLHF. The CDR3, as DNA: TGTGCCAGCAGTCCTGACAGCCCCGGGAGTTCACCCCTCCACTTT.

This clonotype has a count of ten or more. V is TRBV20-1 and J is TRBJ2-1, with TRBD2 identical over 8 bases. Germline lookup yields CDR1 DFQATT and CDR2 SNEGSKA (reference sequence). The ends lost 7 bases at V and 7 bases at J; junction bases unmatched: 15. The CDR3 runs to 15 residues. The CDR3 DNA sequence: TGCAGTGTCGAGGGAGGGAGCGGGAGAAGAAATGAGCAGTTCTTC. Translating gives CSVEGGSGRRNEQFF.

This clonotype was counted at least ten times. DNA of the CDR3: TGTGCCAGCAGACAGAACAGGGCTCTTCGTGGCTACACCTTC. Amino acids: CASRQNRALRGYTF. The chain uses TRBV6-5 and TRBJ1-2, with D possibly TRBD1 on 6 matching bases. With 6 bases removed from V and 7 bases from J, the gap between germline ends came to 18 bases. Germline assignment: CDR1 MNHEY and CDR2 SVGAGI. The CDR3 consists of 14 residues.

This clonotype appeared many times. The V gene is TRBV20-1, the J gene TRBJ1-2; 9 bases map to TRBD1. The CDR3 runs to 13 residues. The germline CDR1 and CDR2 sequences are DFQATT and SNEGSKA (reference sequence). With 3 bases clipped from V and 6 bases from J, the junction kept 5 bases outside the gene matches. This chain's CDR3 is CSARDRGKDGYTF. CDR3 sequence (DNA): TGCAGTGCTAGGGACAGGGGAAAGGATGGCTACACCTTC.

This clonotype showed up many times. The chain couples TRBV20-1 to TRBJ2-6; D is ambiguous. The germline V gene has CDR1 DFQATT and CDR2 SNEGSKA (reference sequence). V dropped 6 bases and J dropped 0 bases, with 3 bases sitting between them. CDR3 length: 12 amino acids. CDR3 in amino acids: CSASSGANVLTF. CDR3 in DNA: TGCAGTGCGAGCTCTGGGGCCAACGTCCTGACTTTC.

Ten or more counts support this clonotype. V gene TRBV20-1 combines with J gene TRBJ2-7, with TRBD1 matching 8 bases. The J segment lost 4 bases and the V segment lost 6 bases, leaving 11 bases of the junction unmatched. CDR3 length equals 14 residues. Looked up from germline, CDR1 is DFQATT and CDR2 is SNEGSKA (reference sequence). CDR3 nucleotide sequence: TGCAGTGCGGCTCGGACAGGGCGCAATTACGAGCAGTACTTC. Translating it yields CSAARTGRNYEQYF.

This clonotype was found many times. The chain employs TRBV2 and TRBJ2-3, with 15 bases matching TRBD2. The trim removed 8 bases at V and 3 bases at J, leaving 9 bases unmatched. CDR3 length: 17 amino acids. Per germline, CDR1 SNHLY and CDR2 FYNNEI. The CDR3 is CASSPLGTSGGTDTQYF. CDR3 coding DNA: TGTGCCAGCTCGCCGCTTGGGACTAGCGGGGGGACAGATACGCAGTATTTT.

The sample holds many counts of this clonotype. The V gene is TRBV11-2, the J gene TRBJ2-1; 10 bases fit TRBD2. With 5 bases clipped from V and 10 bases from J, the junction kept 11 bases outside the gene matches. The CDR3 extends over 15 amino acids. Germline values: CDR1 SGHAT, CDR2 FQNNGV. CDR3 nucleotide sequence: TGTGCCAGCAGCCCACCAGCGGGGGGGCCTCGGGAGCAGTTCTTC. This sequence encodes CASSPPAGGPREQFF.